This TCR beta chain was profiled in a study of blood T cell repertoires in COVID-19 (dated by TCRdb to 2018 to 2020). In terms of the full investigation: Samples from collaborators originated in the United States, Italy and Spain and spanned both the acute and convalescent phases of COVID-19. The prospective study material was composed of cDNA or gDNA derived from T cells, B-cell-depleted T cells, or PBMCs. Subjects who had been exposed to COVID-19, were actively infected with it, or had recovered from it provided the deeply sampled blood TCRbeta repertoires that made up the dataset. The repertoires were made available in a free public database intended to serve as a resource for research on the immune response to SARS-CoV-2. Samples were obtained from the ongoing ImmuneRACE study (first 160 participants) and from about 1,300 subjects provided by 6 global collaborators. A de-identified subject ID, COVID-19 status, age in years and sex were almost always included in the sample metadata. Where available, HLA class I and class II types were taken from metadata supplied by the sample provider and were not determined by assay-based typing.

TCRbeta CDR3 regions were amplified from genomic DNA by means of the immunoSEQ Assay, a bias-controlled multiplex PCR. Per the authors' processing: Within the assay, amplification of reference gene primers was used to estimate how many nucleated cells each sample contained. To quantify the absolute abundance of each unique TCRbeta CDR3 rearrangement, sequence reads were collapsed and filtered. For each sample, productive Simpson clonality was calculated by taking the square root of Simpson's diversity index across productive rearrangements. TCRdb obtained this table from immuneACCESS and retained in-frame rearrangements with V and J assigned. These tables miss some clones; where compared with another copy, unresolved V genes account for less than half of the shortfall, and the remainder is unexplained. V, J and clone size reflect that table, while D and trimming were determined from the DNA. Recorded for this sample are around 480,000 clones; around 90% of them occurred a single time. The top ten constitute about 0.7% of the sample.

To note about this clone: What this receptor recognizes is not known. The sample holds no much larger clone one base away, and base qualities are not on file.

From its cysteine to its phenylalanine, the CDR3 spans 13 amino acids. Left in the record is the CDR3 DNA by itself, 39 bases read in frame from the first base. Germline trimming: 5 bases from V, 7 bases from J; junction bases outside gene matches: 7. CDR1 and CDR2 were assigned from the germline V gene (reference sequence) as GTSNPN and SVGIG. What the authors observed across the whole study: Clinical and demographic metadata were provided uncurated, with the amount varying by source and participant.

Participants in the prospective study were aged about 18 to 95 years, lived in 24 United States geographic areas, and enrolled through a virtual design. In the prospective study, cohorts were assigned on the basis of participant-reported clinical history obtained from a screening survey and a study questionnaire. ImmuneRACE Cohort 3 recovered participants were defined by two consecutive negative NP/OP PCR tests, healthcare professional clearance, or symptom resolution. In the prospective study, whole blood, serum and a nasopharyngeal or oropharyngeal swab were collected from each participant by mobile phlebotomists. Over an approximately two-month period, participants in the prospective study had the option of providing additional blood draws and questionnaires. Before DNA extraction, prospective study blood samples were shipped either frozen or at room temperature.

The rearranged chain carries TRBV30 and TRBJ1-2; 10 bases in between match TRBD1. The TCR originated in a woman aged 18 to 35 who had recovered from COVID-19. The specimen was PBMCs or T cells enriched from blood (not recorded which). Read as DNA, the sequence is TGTGCCTGGTCCTGGACAGGGGGAGGTGGCTACACCTTC. It translates as CAWSWTGGGGYTF.